This T cell receptor beta chain was recovered during a study of T cell repertoires in cytomegalovirus infection. Overall study context: Carrying CMV and the relevant HLA type showed in public TCR beta signatures.

This clonotype was observed at least ten times. The antigen remains unidentified. TCRdb redid the calling of the reads with MiXCR, one entry per CDR3 protein. The sample records 300,000 or so distinct CDR3 sequences, more than 20% being singletons. Trimming removed 1 base at V and 5 bases at J, with 14 bases between. Per the germline V gene, CDR1 is SGHAT and CDR2 is FQNNGV. This CDR3 comprises 16 residues. Study-wide findings and caveats: Individuals carrying CMV plus the relevant HLA were identified by cumulative frequency of public TCR beta families.

Sequencing was performed on PBMCs. The clonotype was recovered from a human donor in good health (CMV status not recorded). Some clones in this sample may be carry-over from other donors' samples. J is TRBJ2-2 and V is TRBV11-2; TRBD2 might be the D (6 bases). The CDR3 nucleotides read TGTGCCAGCAGCTTAGTGGCCGCCGCGGGAACCGGGGAGCTGTTTTTT. Residues: CASSLVAAAGTGELFF.